Here is one T cell receptor (beta chain) with its context. The target antigen is unknown. Primers included in the PCR were 60 Vbeta and 13 Jbeta primers. Sequencing used immunoSEQ multiplex PCR; TCRdb keeps in-frame clones, though not all of them. Among 120,000 or so clones, more than 70% were seen once, and the ten largest hold more than 7.5%. This entry comes from a study of cytomegalovirus exposure and HLA in healthy donors. Study-wide results and limits: The CMV antigen specificity of a few CMV-associated chains was confirmed through in vitro analysis. Earlier findings revealed that most TCR beta V segments proved productive either about 90% or about 30% of the time. The authors enumerated 180 or so TCR beta chains as linked to cytomegalovirus.

The germline V and J ends were trimmed by 0 bases and 5 bases, with 14 bases remaining between them. This CDR3 region has 15 residues. Per germline, CDR1 KGHSH and CDR2 LQKENI. Sequencing was done on a sample of PBMCs. This clonotype was sampled from a woman aged 45-65 years in good health and CMV-seropositive. The V gene is TRBV18, the J gene TRBJ2-7; possible D gene TRBD2, 6 bases. This chain's CDR3 is CASSPPGGVGHEQYF. The DNA of the CDR3 is TGTGCCAGCTCACCACCGGGGGGTGTAGGCCACGAGCAGTACTTC.